The 31 T cell receptor beta chains presented below share a single source sample, sequenced in a study of blood T cell repertoires in COVID-19. Using immunoSEQ multiplex PCR, the repertoire was profiled, and TCRdb retains in-frame clones only, with some absent. In the table there are about 130,000 clones, around four fifths of which are singletons. The specimen sequenced was peripheral blood. Receptors were obtained from a man at least 80 years old with COVID-19, enrolled during active disease.

On this clone: Its ends do not fully match the called genes, so a read error is possible. The rearrangement links TRBV7-7 to TRBJ2-5; 9 positions agree with TRBD2. Germline values: CDR1 SSHAT, CDR2 FNYEAQ (reference sequence). This CDR3 is 17 amino acids long. CDR3 nucleotides: TGTGCTAGCAGCGGGATACTAGCGGGCCCCGTCGGGGAGACCCAGTACTTC. This gives the protein CASSGILAGPVGETQYF.

This clone was seen a few times. The chain employs TRBV25-1 and TRBJ2-5; 7 bases line up with TRBD2. Germline V gene data show CDR1 as MGHDK and CDR2 as SYGVNS. This CDR3 contains 13 residues. The V and J ends lost 5 bases and 5 bases, in that order; junction bases with no gene match: 5. The CDR3 region is CASSLGAGETQYF. The CDR3, as DNA: TGTGCCAGCAGTCTGGGAGCGGGGGAGACCCAGTACTTC. Full variable domain (rest looked up from reference TRBV25-1 and TRBJ2-5): EADIYQTPRYLVIGTGKKITLECSQTMGHDKMYWYQQDPGMELHLIHYSYGVNSTEKGDLSSESTVSRIRTEHFPLTLESARPSHTSQYLCASSLGAGETQYFGPGTRLLVL.

The rearrangement uses TRBV10-3 and TRBJ2-3; the match to TRBD2 covers 7 bases. The CDR3 totals 16 residues. Germline lookup yields CDR1 ENHRY and CDR2 SYGVKD. V lost 0 bases to trimming and J lost 3 bases; unmatched junction nucleotides: 6. CDR3 sequence (DNA): TGTGCCATCAGTGAGTCCGTTCGCGGGGGAACAGATACGCAGTATTTT. Its translation is CAISESVRGGTDTQYF.

This clone has only a few counts. The J gene is TRBJ2-3, the V gene TRBV29-1; TRBD2 might be the D (5 bases). Trimming pared 0 bases from V and 0 bases from J, leaving 13 bases between. The CDR3 spans 16 residues. CDR1 and CDR2 (germline): SQVTM, ANQGSEA. The CDR3, as DNA: TGCAGCGTTGAAGAAGGGAGTCAGAGCAGCACAGATACGCAGTATTTT. Protein sequence: CSVEEGSQSSTDTQYF.

A few counts support this clone. The chain recombines TRBV3-1 (or the pseudogene TRBV3-2) with TRBJ2-5; 7 nucleotides line up with TRBD2. The CDR3 sequence is 17 residues long. The germline gives CDR1 LGHDT, CDR2 YNNKEL (reference sequence). V shed 4 bases, J shed 1 base, and the junction held 12 bases outside the gene matches. The CDR3 region is CASSPSRAGVVQETQYF. The CDR3 DNA reads as TGTGCCAGCAGCCCCTCCCGGGCGGGGGTTGTCCAAGAGACCCAGTACTTC.

This clone was seen just once. V and J are TRBV5-1 and TRBJ2-3, with 7 bases aligning to TRBD2. The CDR3 length is 16 residues. The ends lost 7 bases at V and 0 bases at J; junction bases unmatched: 11. The germline V gene encodes CDR1 SGHRS and CDR2 YFSETQ. Here the CDR3 reads CASFPPGLISTDTQYF. CDR3 in DNA: TGCGCCAGCTTTCCGCCGGGACTAATTAGCACAGATACGCAGTATTTT.

This chain uses TRBV5-8 with TRBJ2-7; TRBD2 matches 10 bases. The length of the CDR3 is 15 residues. Germline CDR1 reads SGHTS; CDR2 reads YDEGEE. V dropped 1 base and J dropped 4; count of bases not matched to a gene: 5. CDR3 protein: CASSLRVAGGYEQYF. The CDR3 DNA sequence: TGTGCCAGCAGCTTGAGAGTAGCGGGAGGATACGAGCAGTACTTC.

The J gene is TRBJ1-6, the V gene TRBV3-1 (or the pseudogene TRBV3-2); D not resolved. V gave up 4 bases and J gave up 8 bases, with 9 bases separating them. The germline V gene has CDR1 LGHDT and CDR2 YNNKEL (reference sequence). The CDR3 spans 13 residues. The CDR3 loop is CASSLDGDSPLHF. In nucleotides, the CDR3 is TGTGCCAGCAGCCTTGACGGGGATTCACCCCTCCACTTT.

This chain links TRBV18 with TRBJ1-3, with D unclear. Trimming took off 2 bases at V and 4 bases at J, with 12 bases between the two ends. Germline lookup yields CDR1 KGHSH and CDR2 LQKENI. The CDR3 runs to 15 residues. The CDR3 is CASSPGSGKGNTIYF. As DNA, the CDR3 is TGTGCCAGCTCACCAGGATCCGGGAAGGGAAACACCATATATTTT. Together with reference TRBV18 and TRBJ1-3, the CDR3 gives the full variable domain: NAGVMQNPRHLVRRRGQEARLRCSPMKGHSHVYWYRQLPEEGLKFMVYLQKENIIDESGMPKERFSAEFPKEGPSILRIQQVVRGDSAAYFCASSPGSGKGNTIYFGEGSWLTVV.

About this clone: A junction boundary mismatches the germline segment, possibly from a read error. The CDR3 region is CFSRGMNTEAFF. The CDR3, as DNA: TGCTTCTCCAGGGGGATGAACACTGAAGCTTTCTTT. The chain employs TRBV28 and TRBJ1-1, with 7 bases that match TRBD1. The CDR3 is 12 residues long. Germline-derived CDR1 and CDR2 are MDHEN and SYDVKM.

The genes are TRBV5-1 and TRBJ2-1; 8 bases are shared with TRBD1. CDR3 length equals 16 residues. With 4 bases clipped from V and 8 bases from J, the junction kept 14 bases outside the gene matches. Germline CDR1 and CDR2: SGHRS and YFSETQ. The CDR3 DNA reads as TGCGCCAGCAGCACCTCCGGGACAGGAGTCTGGGATGAGCAGTTCTTC. Residues: CASSTSGTGVWDEQFF.

The chain links TRBV5-6 to TRBJ2-1, with 11 bases lining up with TRBD2. The CDR3 sequence is 17 residues long. V gave up 0 bases and J gave up 6 bases; unmatched junction bases: 8. From germline, CDR1 is SGHDT and CDR2 YYEEEE. The CDR3 region has the DNA TGTGCCAGCAGCTTGGATACGGGACTAGCGGTCTTCAATGAGCAGTTCTTC. Translating it yields CASSLDTGLAVFNEQFF. Using reference TRBV5-6 and TRBJ2-1 for the parts outside the CDR3, the full variable domain is DAGVTQSPTHLIKTRGQQVTLRCSPKSGHDTVSWYQQALGQGPQFIFQYYEEEERQRGNFPDRFSGHQFPNYSSELNVNALLLGDSALYLCASSLDTGLAVFNEQFFGPGTRLTVL.

The chain links TRBV9 to TRBJ2-7, with 8 bases matching TRBD1. The CDR3 is 13 residues long. CDR1 is SGDLS and CDR2 is YYNGEE in the germline V gene. V was clipped by 3 bases and J by 4 bases; unmatched bases: 3. The CDR3, as DNA: TGTGCCAGCAGCGGCGGACAGGGTTACGAGCAGTACTTC. Translation: CASSGGQGYEQYF.

The CDR3: CASSSPGGNNQPQHF. CDR3 DNA: TGTGCCAGCAGCTCCCCAGGGGGCAACAATCAGCCCCAGCATTTT. The rearrangement joins TRBV28 to TRBJ1-5; TRBD1 aligns across 8 bases. The trim removed 6 bases at V and 3 bases at J, leaving 7 bases unmatched. Germline values: CDR1 MDHEN, CDR2 SYDVKM. The length of the CDR3 is 15 residues.

The J gene is TRBJ1-3, the V gene TRBV28; unclear D gene. The CDR3 spans 13 residues. Germline V gives CDR1 MDHEN, CDR2 SYDVKM. Trimming took off 7 bases at V and 3 bases at J, with 10 bases between the two ends. The CDR3 nucleotides are TGTGCCAGCACCCCTTTCGTTGGAAACACCATATATTTT. Amino acid sequence: CASTPFVGNTIYF.

The J gene is TRBJ2-2, the V gene TRBV7-3, with a tentative D call TRBD2 (5 bases). The germline V gene encodes CDR1 SGHTA and CDR2 FQGTGA. V dropped 0 bases and J dropped 7 bases, with 12 bases sitting between them. CDR3 length: 15 amino acids. The CDR3 reads CASSLTELAGGELFF. In DNA form, the CDR3 reads TGTGCCAGCAGCTTAACGGAGCTAGCAGGCGGGGAGCTGTTTTTT.

The chain joins TRBV12-2 to TRBJ2-1; TRBD2 is taken as the D call from the table, unchecked against the DNA. TRBV12-2 is annotated as a pseudogene. The CDR3 is 14 amino acids. CDR3 sequence: CASRLAGDLNEQFF. CDR3 DNA sequence: TGTGCAAGTCGCTTAGCGGGAGATCTCAATGAGCAGTTCTTC.

CDR3 sequence reads: CASIRGGDADTQYF. The CDR3 bases are TGTGCCAGCATCAGAGGGGGTGATGCAGATACGCAGTATTTT. V usage is TRBV7-9 and J usage is TRBJ2-3, with D possibly TRBD1 on 6 matching bases. Germline loops: CDR1 SEHNR, CDR2 FQNEAQ (reference sequence). Deletions cut 7 bases from V and 4 bases from J, with 15 bases between. CDR3 length: 14 residues.

The chain has TRBV7-2 and TRBJ2-1, with D perhaps matching TRBD2 (6 bases). V was clipped by 4 bases and J by 4 bases, with 23 bases between them. Per germline, CDR1 SGHTA and CDR2 FQGNSA. CDR3 length equals 18 residues. The CDR3 DNA sequence: TGTGCCAGCAGCTCAGAAGCTAGCGCTCAGATGTATTACAATGAGCAGTTCTTC. The encoded protein is CASSSEASAQMYYNEQFF. The whole variable domain, remainder taken from reference TRBV7-2 and TRBJ2-1, is GAGVSQSPSNKVTEKGKDVELRCDPISGHTALYWYRQSLGQGLEFLIYFQGNSAPDKSGLPSDRFSAERTGGSVSTLTIQRTQQEDSAVYLCASSSEASAQMYYNEQFFGPGTRLTVL.

The V and J genes are TRBV5-5 and TRBJ1-1; D ambiguous. V was pared by 4 bases and J by 6 bases, with 16 bases between. This CDR3 is built from 14 residues. Germline V CDR1 and CDR2: SGHKS, YYEKEE (reference sequence). This CDR3 is CASSLGRGLAEAFF. CDR3 DNA: TGTGCCAGCAGCCTCGGACGGGGTCTAGCTGAAGCTTTCTTT.

The chain recombines TRBV28 with TRBJ2-2, with D maybe TRBD1 (6 bases). The length of the CDR3 is 19 residues. Trimming took 1 base from V and 2 from J, leaving 20 bases between them. The germline CDR1 and CDR2 sequences are MDHEN and SYDVKM. CDR3 sequence (DNA): TGTGCCAGCAGTTTATACCTCGGACAGACGATGACCAACACCGGGGAGCTGTTTTTT. Translation gives CASSLYLGQTMTNTGELFF.

The chain links TRBV28 to TRBJ1-2; D may be TRBD1 (6 bases). The CDR3 has 15 amino acids. V was pared by 1 base and J by 9 bases, with 18 bases between. CDR1 and CDR2 (germline): MDHEN, SYDVKM. The CDR3 loop is CASSLSGTTHTSYTF. CDR3 coding DNA: TGTGCCAGCAGTTTATCGGGGACAACTCATACTAGCTACACCTTC.

This clone was picked up one time. The gene calls are TRBV10-3 and TRBJ1-3; the D is unclear. Per the germline V gene, CDR1 is ENHRY and CDR2 is SYGVKD. The V end was cut by 8 bases, the J end by 0 bases, with 11 bases between. There are 14 residues in the CDR3. The CDR3 bases are TGTGCCATCGACGACGGGTTCTCTGGAAACACCATATATTTT. This codes for CAIDDGFSGNTIYF.

This chain links TRBV7-2 with TRBJ2-5; D uncertain. Germline CDR1 is SGHTA and CDR2 is FQGNSA. The germline V and J ends were trimmed by 3 bases and 5 bases, with 13 bases remaining between them. The CDR3 extends over 14 amino acids. The CDR3 protein is CASSFSAGRETQYF. The CDR3 DNA reads TGTGCCAGCAGCTTCTCCGCAGGTCGGGAGACCCAGTACTTC. Using reference TRBV7-2 and TRBJ2-5 for the parts outside the CDR3, the full variable domain is GAGVSQSPSNKVTEKGKDVELRCDPISGHTALYWYRQSLGQGLEFLIYFQGNSAPDKSGLPSDRFSAERTGGSVSTLTIQRTQQEDSAVYLCASSFSAGRETQYFGPGTRLLVL.

V gene TRBV6-5 combines with J gene TRBJ2-5, with 13 bases fitting TRBD2. Germline trimming cut 8 bases from V and 3 bases from J; bases unmatched to any gene: 6. This CDR3 comprises 15 residues. The V gene's germline CDR1 is MNHEY and CDR2 SVGAGI. The CDR3 DNA is TGTGCCAGCCTGGGGGGACTAGCGGGAAAAGAGACCCAGTACTTC. Translation gives CASLGGLAGKETQYF.

The chain is built from TRBV7-9 and TRBJ1-6; no reliable D call. Germline loops: CDR1 SEHNR, CDR2 FQNEAQ (reference sequence). This CDR3 has 13 residues. Trimming stripped 4 bases from V and 8 bases from J, with 9 bases between. The CDR3 sequence is CASSSVSDSPLHF. The CDR3 coding sequence is TGTGCCAGCAGCTCGGTTAGTGATTCACCCCTCCACTTT. Combining the CDR3 with reference TRBV7-9 and TRBJ1-6 gives the whole variable domain DTGVSQNPRHKITKRGQNVTFRCDPISEHNRLYWYRQTLGQGPEFLTYFQNEAQLEKSRLLSDRFSAERPKGSFSTLEIQRTEQGDSAMYLCASSSVSDSPLHFGNGTRLTVT.

The chain carries TRBV28 and TRBJ2-7; 7 nucleotides align to TRBD1. Germline V gene sequence: CDR1 MDHEN, CDR2 SYDVKM. The CDR3 is 16 amino acids. J gave up 4 bases and V 5 bases, and 14 bases lay outside the gene matches. The CDR3 region has the DNA TGTGCCAGCAGTCCTCAGTCAGGGCCAGGGGGTTACGAGCAGTACTTC. Translation: CASSPQSGPGGYEQYF.

The J gene is TRBJ1-5, the V gene TRBV6-1; a weak D match, TRBD1 (5 bases). The V end was cut by 1 base, the J end by 4 bases, with 20 bases between. Germline loops: CDR1 MNHNS, CDR2 SASEGT. The CDR3 covers 18 residues. DNA of the CDR3: TGTGCCAGCAGTGAAGTCCTGGGAGGTAGGGGATTGAATCAGCCCCAGCATTTT. Translating gives CASSEVLGGRGLNQPQHF.

This clone was picked up a small number of times. This chain joins TRBV10-2 and TRBJ1-4, with TRBD1 matching over 7 bases. The CDR3 loop spans 14 amino acids. Germline-derived CDR1 and CDR2 are WSHSY and SAAADI. The V segment lost 7 bases and the J segment 1 base; nucleotides outside the gene matches: 3. The CDR3, as DNA: TGCGCCAGCAACAGACAGGGAACTAATGAAAAACTGTTTTTT. It codes for CASNRQGTNEKLFF.

V gene TRBV4-1 combines with J gene TRBJ2-7; tentatively, D is TRBD2 (6 bases). In germline, CDR1 is MGHRA, CDR2 YSYEKL. Between the trimmed V and J ends, which lost 9 bases and 3 bases, there was a span of 12 bases. The CDR3 runs 12 residues. CDR3 protein: CASGDFYYEQYF. In DNA form, the CDR3 reads TGCGCCAGTGGGGACTTCTACTACGAGCAGTACTTC.

The chain couples TRBV7-2 to TRBJ1-2; 11 bases align to TRBD1. The germline CDR1 and CDR2 sequences are SGHTA and FQGNSA. This CDR3 comprises 14 residues. Trimming at V came to 5 bases and at J to 9 bases, leaving 8 bases not matched to a gene. As DNA, the CDR3 is TGTGCCAGCAGCCCCGGGACAGGGGGGATCCGCTACACCTTC. This gives the protein CASSPGTGGIRYTF.